Following are 19 T cell receptor beta chains from one sample sequenced in a study of shared clonotypes between healthy human individuals. Naive CD8 cells, CD45RO-negative and positively selected for CCR7, excluded terminally differentiated effector memory CD45RA+ cells. Libraries were prepared by immunoSEQ multiplex PCR; TCRdb keeps only in-frame clonotypes and omits some of them. The top ten hold approximately 1.2% of the sample, which has millions of clones, around 96% seen once. What was sequenced was naive CD8+ T cells sorted from blood. Every receptor here comes from a man in his late teens or twenties in good health.

On this clone itself: The same CDR3 arises from other DNA sequences in this sample as well. V and J are TRBV27 and TRBJ1-1; D is possibly TRBD1 (5 bases). The CDR3 loop spans 14 amino acids. V was shortened by 6 bases and J by 0 bases, with 11 bases between the two germline ends. The germline V gene encodes CDR1 MNHEY and CDR2 SMNVEV (reference sequence). The CDR3 sequence: CASSPGTVNTEAFF. Here the CDR3 DNA reads TGTGCCAGCAGCCCAGGGACGGTGAACACTGAAGCTTTCTTT.

This chain connects TRBV27 to TRBJ2-7, with 7 bases that match TRBD1. V trimming: 4 bases; J trimming: 6 bases; junction bases outside the gene matches: 9. The germline V gene has CDR1 MNHEY and CDR2 SMNVEV (reference sequence). This CDR3 comprises 14 residues. DNA for the CDR3: TGTGCCAGCAGTTCCGACAGGGCCTACGGCGAGCAGTACTTC. This encodes CASSSDRAYGEQYF.

The V call is TRBV7-9, the J call TRBJ2-7, with a tentative D call TRBD2 (5 bases). The CDR3 loop spans 15 amino acids. Trimming removed 1 base from V and 3 bases from J, with 13 bases in between. Germline V gene lookup returns CDR1 SEHNR and CDR2 FQNEAQ (reference sequence). In DNA form, the CDR3 reads TGTGCCAGCAGCTTAGTTAGTAACGGGGACTACGAGCAGTACTTC. Translated: CASSLVSNGDYEQYF.

The chain has TRBV9 and TRBJ2-4, with 7 bases matching TRBD1. Germline CDR1 and CDR2: SGDLS and YYNGEE. The V and J ends lost 4 bases and 5 bases, in that order; junction bases with no gene match: 6. This CDR3 has 14 amino acids. CDR3 DNA: TGTGCCAGCAGCTTAGGGACAGAGCAAAACATTCAGTACTTC. Translating it yields CASSLGTEQNIQYF.

The chain recombines TRBV2 with TRBJ2-7; D tentatively fits TRBD1 or TRBD2 (6 bases each). This CDR3 is built from 16 residues. In germline, CDR1 is SNHLY, CDR2 FYNNEI. With 1 base removed from V and 3 bases from J, the gap between germline ends came to 16 bases. The CDR3 nucleotides are TGTGCCAGCAGTGAAGGCCCAATCAGGGGAGGCTACGAGCAGTACTTC. It codes for CASSEGPIRGGYEQYF. Drawing the rest from reference TRBV2 and TRBJ2-7, the complete variable domain is EPEVTQTPSHQVTQMGQEVILRCVPISNHLYFYWYRQILGQKVEFLVSFYNNEISEKSEIFDDQFSVERPDGSNFTLKIRSTKLEDSAMYFCASSEGPIRGGYEQYFGPGTRLTVT.

This clone showed up just a few times. V is TRBV5-5 and J is TRBJ1-3, with 7 bases identical to TRBD1. CDR1 and CDR2 from the germline V gene are SGHKS and YYEKEE (reference sequence). The CDR3 has 13 amino acids. V shed 4 bases and J 4 bases; nucleotides not matched to a gene: 2. The DNA for the CDR3 is TGTGCCAGCAGCGTGGACAGGGGAAACACCATATATTTT. Residues: CASSVDRGNTIYF.

The rearrangement joins TRBV28 to TRBJ2-5, with D perhaps assigned TRBD1 or TRBD2 (5 bases each). Germline loops: CDR1 MDHEN, CDR2 SYDVKM. This CDR3 region has 17 residues. The V end lost 6 bases, the J end lost 5 bases, and 25 bases lay between the germline ends. CDR3 sequence (DNA): TGTGCCAGCAGAGAAAGAGACCCCCGGGGCGCGTGGGAGACCCAGTACTTC. Translating it yields CASRERDPRGAWETQYF.

The rearrangement links TRBV30 to TRBJ2-1; D assignment may be TRBD1 or TRBD2 (6 bases each). The CDR3 sequence is 13 residues long. Germline loops: CDR1 GTSNPN, CDR2 SVGIG (reference sequence). V was shortened by 4 bases and J by 9 bases, with 16 bases between the two germline ends. CDR3 DNA: TGTGCCTGGACGTCCGGGGGCAGGGGTGAGCAGTTCTTC. Translated: CAWTSGGRGEQFF. The whole variable domain, remainder taken from reference TRBV30 and TRBJ2-1, is SQTIHQWPATLVQPVGSPLSLECTVEGTSNPNLYWYRQAAGRGLQLLFYSVGIGQISSEVPQNLSASRPQDRQFILSSKKLLLSDSGFYLCAWTSGGRGEQFFGPGTRLTVL.

V is TRBV28 and J is TRBJ2-3; the match to TRBD2 covers 7 bases. V was pared by 5 bases and J by 6 bases, with 5 bases of the junction left unmatched. The CDR3 runs to 13 residues. CDR1 MDHEN and CDR2 SYDVKM come from the germline V gene. The chain's CDR3 is CASSPAGVDTQYF. The CDR3 coding sequence is TGTGCCAGCAGTCCGGCGGGGGTCGATACGCAGTATTTT.

This chain links TRBV30 with TRBJ2-7; D remains unclear. Deletions cut 2 bases from V and 5 bases from J, with 19 bases between. Germline loops: CDR1 GTSNPN, CDR2 SVGIG (reference sequence). The CDR3 has 15 residues. CDR3 coding DNA: TGTGCCTGGAGTCCTTCGGCCTCGCCGGGTGACGAGCAGTACTTC. This sequence encodes CAWSPSASPGDEQYF. Full variable domain (missing parts from reference TRBV30 and TRBJ2-7): SQTIHQWPATLVQPVGSPLSLECTVEGTSNPNLYWYRQAAGRGLQLLFYSVGIGQISSEVPQNLSASRPQDRQFILSSKKLLLSDSGFYLCAWSPSASPGDEQYFGPGTRLTVT.

On this clone: Additional DNA sequences in this sample encode the identical CDR3. The chain is built from TRBV9 and TRBJ2-3; TRBD1 aligns across 10 bases. This CDR3 contains 14 residues. Germline V lookup: CDR1 SGDLS, CDR2 YYNGEE. The V gene end was trimmed by 3 bases and the J gene end by 3 bases; junction bases not matched to a gene: 1. The CDR3 coding sequence is TGTGCCAGCAGCGGGGACAGGGGTACAGATACGCAGTATTTT. As protein: CASSGDRGTDTQYF.

This rearrangement joins TRBV9 to TRBJ2-7; 11 bases agree with TRBD2. V lost 0 bases and J lost 6; bases outside the gene matches: 2. Germline V CDR1 and CDR2: SGDLS, YYNGEE. The CDR3 length is 14 residues. The CDR3: CASSVVAGGSEQYF. CDR3 coding DNA: TGTGCCAGCAGCGTAGTAGCGGGAGGGAGCGAGCAGTACTTC.

This chain links TRBV25-1 with TRBJ2-7, with 10 nucleotides matching TRBD1. Trimming took 6 bases from V and 7 from J; bases not matched to a gene: 12. The germline gives CDR1 MGHDK, CDR2 SYGVNS. CDR3 length equals 15 residues. CDR3 nucleotides: TGTGCCAGCAGGCCCGACAGGGGGCTGCTTCGGGAGCAGTACTTC. Its protein product is CASRPDRGLLREQYF.

CDR3 bases: TGTGCCAGCAGCCAACCATCGACAGGTCGCTACGAGCAGTACTTC. Translating gives CASSQPSTGRYEQYF. The chain employs TRBV14 and TRBJ2-7; tentative D call: TRBD1 (6 bases). CDR3 length: 15 residues. Trimming removed 2 bases from V and 3 bases from J, with 14 bases in between. CDR1 and CDR2 from the germline V gene are SGHDN and FVKESK.

The chain joins TRBV11-3 to TRBJ1-1, with D perhaps TRBD1 (5 bases). The CDR3 is made up of 14 amino acids. The ends were cut back, 7 bases at V and 7 bases at J, with 19 bases in the middle. Per germline, CDR1 SGHNT and CDR2 YENEEA. The CDR3 region is CASTIKGLLYEAFF. Written as DNA, the CDR3 is TGTGCCAGCACCATCAAGGGGCTACTCTATGAAGCTTTCTTT.

The count of this clone is one. V gene TRBV25-1 combines with J gene TRBJ1-2; D is undetermined. This CDR3 region has 15 residues. CDR1 is MGHDK, CDR2 SYGVNS, per germline. The V gene lost 2 bases and the J gene lost 5 bases, with 15 bases spanning the gap. The chain's CDR3 is CASSEPGVLWYGYTF. The CDR3, as DNA: TGTGCCAGCAGTGAACCCGGGGTTCTCTGGTATGGCTACACCTTC.

The V call is TRBV6-6, the J call TRBJ2-7; D gene uncertain. Per germline, CDR1 MNHNY and CDR2 SVGAGI (reference sequence). Trimming took off 6 bases at V and 5 bases at J, with 11 bases between the two ends. There are 12 residues in the CDR3. CDR3 DNA sequence: TGTGCCAGCAGCACCGAAGCACACGAGCAGTACTTC. Its translation: CASSTEAHEQYF.

The chain employs TRBV28 and TRBJ1-2; 8 nucleotides match TRBD1. Trimming cost V 2 bases and J 1 base; bases outside gene matches: 9. The germline V gene encodes CDR1 MDHEN and CDR2 SYDVKM. This CDR3 contains 17 residues. CDR3 region: CASSLITGGPLNYGYTF. In DNA, the CDR3 is TGTGCCAGCAGTTTAATCACAGGGGGGCCCCTTAACTATGGCTACACCTTC.

The V and J genes are TRBV6-6 and TRBJ1-2, with D possibly matching TRBD1 (5 bases). This CDR3 comprises 15 residues. Germline V gene sequence: CDR1 MNHNY, CDR2 SVGAGI (reference sequence). Trimming pared 0 bases from V and 8 bases from J, leaving 16 bases between. The CDR3 sequence is CASSYSTGAAWGYTF. The CDR3 nucleotides read TGTGCCAGCAGTTACTCGACCGGGGCCGCTTGGGGCTACACCTTC.